This section outlines one T cell receptor beta chain sequence together with its context. Per the germline V gene, CDR1 is KGHSH and CDR2 is LQKENI. There are 16 residues in the CDR3. V lost 3 bases and J lost 0; bases outside the gene matches: 3. This record comes from a study of T cell responses to AZD1222 COVID-19 vaccine. Generated by immunoSEQ multiplex PCR, the TCRdb table keeps only in-frame clones and is missing some. The sample shows 150,000 to 200,000 clones, about 86% of them seen only once. The receptor was derived from an adult who received the AZD1222 COVID-19 vaccine. The chain recombines TRBV18 with TRBJ1-3, with 9 bases fitting TRBD1. Source: peripheral blood, taken 28 days after the second AZD1222 dose. CDR3 in amino acids: CASSPTGGTSGNTIYF. The CDR3 DNA is TGTGCCAGCTCACCGACAGGGGGGACCTCTGGAAACACCATATATTTT.